This TCR beta chain was identified during a study of Ad26.COV2.S vaccination and SARS-CoV-2 variants. Study context: Donor joined the COV1001 Ad26.COV2.S trial arm.

Germline V gene sequence: CDR1 LGHDT, CDR2 YNNKEL (reference sequence). V lost 1 base and J 3 bases, leaving 10 bases between the germline ends. The CDR3 is 14 residues long. The treatment: roughly 20 received Ad26.COV2.S at low or high dose, single or two shots; about 5 received placebo; per-sample allocation not given. Day 63 after the first injection of vaccine or placebo was the sampling time. TCRdb's table, derived via immunoSEQ multiplex PCR, lists solely in-frame clones and lacks some. This table has about 390,000 clones, more than 85% appearing once. This sequence originates from a person aged 18-65 years who received the Ad26.COV2.S COVID-19 vaccine or a placebo. The sequencing used peripheral blood, collected in a trial of Ad26.COV2.S vaccine versus placebo. The chain joins TRBV3-1 (or the pseudogene TRBV3-2) to TRBJ2-7; D not resolved. CDR3 DNA: TGTGCCAGCAGCCAAGGGGTAACCAGCTACGAGCAGTACTTC. This codes for CASSQGVTSYEQYF.